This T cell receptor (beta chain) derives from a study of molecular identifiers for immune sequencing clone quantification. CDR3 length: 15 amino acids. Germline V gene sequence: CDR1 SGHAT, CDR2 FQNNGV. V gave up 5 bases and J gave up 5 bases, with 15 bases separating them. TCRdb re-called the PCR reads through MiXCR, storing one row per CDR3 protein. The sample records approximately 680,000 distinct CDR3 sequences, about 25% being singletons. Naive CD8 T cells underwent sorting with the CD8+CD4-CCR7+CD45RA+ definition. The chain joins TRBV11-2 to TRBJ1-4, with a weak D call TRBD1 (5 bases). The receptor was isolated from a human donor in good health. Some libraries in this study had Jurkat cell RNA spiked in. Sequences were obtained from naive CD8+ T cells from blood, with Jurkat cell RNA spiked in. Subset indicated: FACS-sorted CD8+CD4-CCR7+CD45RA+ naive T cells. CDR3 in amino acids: CASSGWTSANEKLFF. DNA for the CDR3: TGTGCCAGCAGCGGATGGACATCTGCAAATGAAAAACTGTTTTTT.